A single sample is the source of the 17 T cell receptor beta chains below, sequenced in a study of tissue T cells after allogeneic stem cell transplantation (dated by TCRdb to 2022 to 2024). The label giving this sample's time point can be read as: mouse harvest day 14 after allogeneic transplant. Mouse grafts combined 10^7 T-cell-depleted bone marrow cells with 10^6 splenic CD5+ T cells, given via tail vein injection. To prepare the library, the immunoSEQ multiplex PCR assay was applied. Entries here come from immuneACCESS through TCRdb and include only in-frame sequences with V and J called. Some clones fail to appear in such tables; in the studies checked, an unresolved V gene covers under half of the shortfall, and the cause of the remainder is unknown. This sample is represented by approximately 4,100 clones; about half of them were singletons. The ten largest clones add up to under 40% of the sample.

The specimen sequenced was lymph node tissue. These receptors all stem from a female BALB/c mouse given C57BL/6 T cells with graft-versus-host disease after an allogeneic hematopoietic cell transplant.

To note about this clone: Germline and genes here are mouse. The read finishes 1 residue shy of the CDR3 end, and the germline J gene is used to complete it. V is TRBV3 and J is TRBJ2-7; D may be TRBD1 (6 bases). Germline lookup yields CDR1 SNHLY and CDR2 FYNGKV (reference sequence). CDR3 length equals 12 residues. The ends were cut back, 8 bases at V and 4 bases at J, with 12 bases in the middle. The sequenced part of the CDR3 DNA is TGTGCCAGCGGCAGAGGGGGTTATGAACAGTAC. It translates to CASGRGGYEQY. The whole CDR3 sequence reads CASGRGGYEQYF.

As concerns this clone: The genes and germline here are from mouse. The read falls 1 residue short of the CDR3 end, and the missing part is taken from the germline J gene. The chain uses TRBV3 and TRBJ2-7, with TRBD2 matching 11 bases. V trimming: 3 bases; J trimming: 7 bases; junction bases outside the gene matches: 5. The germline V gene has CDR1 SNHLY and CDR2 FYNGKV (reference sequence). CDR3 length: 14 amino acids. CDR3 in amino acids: CASSFTGGAREQYF. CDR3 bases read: TGTGCCAGCAGCTTTACTGGGGGGGCGCGAGAACAGTAC.

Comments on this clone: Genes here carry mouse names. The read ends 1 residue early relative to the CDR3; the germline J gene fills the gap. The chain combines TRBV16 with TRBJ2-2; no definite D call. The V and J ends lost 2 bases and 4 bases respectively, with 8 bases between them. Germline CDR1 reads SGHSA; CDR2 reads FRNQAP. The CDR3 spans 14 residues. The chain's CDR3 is CASSLRGGTGQLYF. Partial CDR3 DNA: TGTGCAAGCAGCTTACGGGGAGGCACCGGGCAGCTCTAC.

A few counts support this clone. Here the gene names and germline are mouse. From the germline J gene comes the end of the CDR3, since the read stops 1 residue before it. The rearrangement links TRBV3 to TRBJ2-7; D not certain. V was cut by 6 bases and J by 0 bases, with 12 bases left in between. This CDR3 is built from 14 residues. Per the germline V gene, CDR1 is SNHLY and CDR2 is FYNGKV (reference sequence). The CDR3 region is CASSDTRSSYEQYF. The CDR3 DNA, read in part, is TGTGCCAGCAGTGATACCAGGAGCTCCTATGAACAGTAC.

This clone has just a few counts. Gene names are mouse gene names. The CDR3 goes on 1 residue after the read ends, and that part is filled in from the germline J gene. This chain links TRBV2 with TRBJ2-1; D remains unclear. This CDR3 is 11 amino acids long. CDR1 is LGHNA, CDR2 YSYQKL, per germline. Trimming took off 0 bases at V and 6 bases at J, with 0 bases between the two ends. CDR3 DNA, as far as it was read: TGTGCCAGCAGCCAAGATGCTGAGCAGTTC. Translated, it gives CASSQDAEQF. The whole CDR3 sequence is CASSQDAEQFF.

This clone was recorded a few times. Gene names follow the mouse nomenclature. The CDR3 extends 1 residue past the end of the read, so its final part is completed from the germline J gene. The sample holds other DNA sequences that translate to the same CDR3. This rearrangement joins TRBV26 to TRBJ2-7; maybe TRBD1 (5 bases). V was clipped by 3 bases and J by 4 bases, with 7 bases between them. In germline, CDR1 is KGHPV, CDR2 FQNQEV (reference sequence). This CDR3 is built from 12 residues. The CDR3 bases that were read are TGTGCCAGCAGTCTAGGACAATATGAACAGTAC. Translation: CASSLGQYEQY. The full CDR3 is CASSLGQYEQYF.

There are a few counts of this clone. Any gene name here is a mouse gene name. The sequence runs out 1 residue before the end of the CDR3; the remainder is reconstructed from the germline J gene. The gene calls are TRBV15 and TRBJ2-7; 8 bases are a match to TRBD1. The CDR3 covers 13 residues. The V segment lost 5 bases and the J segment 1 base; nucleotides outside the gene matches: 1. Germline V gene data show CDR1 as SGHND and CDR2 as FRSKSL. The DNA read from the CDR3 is TGTGCCAGCAGTCGGACAGGGTCCTATGAACAGTAC. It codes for CASSRTGSYEQY. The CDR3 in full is CASSRTGSYEQYF.

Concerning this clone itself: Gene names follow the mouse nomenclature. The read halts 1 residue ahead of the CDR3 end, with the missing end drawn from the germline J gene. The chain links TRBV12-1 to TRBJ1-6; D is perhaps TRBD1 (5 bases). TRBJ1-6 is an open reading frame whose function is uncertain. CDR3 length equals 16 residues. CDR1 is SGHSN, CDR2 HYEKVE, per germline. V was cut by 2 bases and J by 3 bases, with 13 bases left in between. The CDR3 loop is CASSPRDVLYNSPLYF. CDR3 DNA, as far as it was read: TGTGCCAGCTCTCCCCGGGACGTCCTCTATAATTCGCCCCTCTAC.

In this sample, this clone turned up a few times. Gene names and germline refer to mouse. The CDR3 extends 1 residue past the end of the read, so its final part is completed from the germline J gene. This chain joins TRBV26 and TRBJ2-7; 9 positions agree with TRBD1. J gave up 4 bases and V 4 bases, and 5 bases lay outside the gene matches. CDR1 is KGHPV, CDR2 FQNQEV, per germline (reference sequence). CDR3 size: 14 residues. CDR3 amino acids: CASSRQGGFYEQYF. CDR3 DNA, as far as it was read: TGTGCCAGCAGTCGACAGGGGGGGTTTTATGAACAGTAC.

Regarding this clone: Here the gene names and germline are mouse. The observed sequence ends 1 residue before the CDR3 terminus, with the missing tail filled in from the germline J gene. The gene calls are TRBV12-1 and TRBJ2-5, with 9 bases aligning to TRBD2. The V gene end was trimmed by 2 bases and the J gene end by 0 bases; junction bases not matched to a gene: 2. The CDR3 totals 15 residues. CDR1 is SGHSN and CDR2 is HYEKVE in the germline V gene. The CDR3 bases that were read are TGTGCCAGCTCTCCCGACTGGGGGAACCAAGACACCCAGTAC. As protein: CASSPDWGNQDTQY. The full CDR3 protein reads CASSPDWGNQDTQYF. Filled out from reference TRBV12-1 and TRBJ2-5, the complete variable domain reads DSGVVQSPRHIIKEKGGRSVLTCIPISGHSNVVWYQQTLGKELKFLIQHYEKVERDKGFLPSRFSVQQFDDYHSEMNMSALELEDSAMYFCASSPDWGNQDTQYFGPGTRLLVL.

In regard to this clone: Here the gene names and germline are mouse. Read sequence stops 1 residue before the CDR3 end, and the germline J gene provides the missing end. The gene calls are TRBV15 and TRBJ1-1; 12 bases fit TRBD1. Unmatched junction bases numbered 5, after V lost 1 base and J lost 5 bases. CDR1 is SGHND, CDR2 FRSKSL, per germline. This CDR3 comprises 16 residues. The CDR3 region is CASSLGDRGQETEVFF. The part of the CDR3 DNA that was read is TGTGCCAGCAGTTTAGGGGACAGGGGGCAAGAAACAGAAGTCTTC. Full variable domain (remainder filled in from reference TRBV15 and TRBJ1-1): DAGVTQTPRHEVAEKGQTIILKCEPVSGHNDLFWYRQTKIQGLELLSYFRSKSLMEDGGAFKDRFKAEMLNSSFSTLKIQPTEPKDSAVYLCASSLGDRGQETEVFFGKGTRLTVV.

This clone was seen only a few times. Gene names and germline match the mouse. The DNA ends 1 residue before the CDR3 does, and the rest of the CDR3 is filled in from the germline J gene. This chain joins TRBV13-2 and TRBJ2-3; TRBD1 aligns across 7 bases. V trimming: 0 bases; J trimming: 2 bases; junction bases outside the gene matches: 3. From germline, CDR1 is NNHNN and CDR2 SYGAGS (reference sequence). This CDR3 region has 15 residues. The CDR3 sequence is CASGDGGTVAETLYF. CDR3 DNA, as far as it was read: TGTGCCAGCGGTGATGGCGGGACAGTTGCAGAAACGCTGTAT.

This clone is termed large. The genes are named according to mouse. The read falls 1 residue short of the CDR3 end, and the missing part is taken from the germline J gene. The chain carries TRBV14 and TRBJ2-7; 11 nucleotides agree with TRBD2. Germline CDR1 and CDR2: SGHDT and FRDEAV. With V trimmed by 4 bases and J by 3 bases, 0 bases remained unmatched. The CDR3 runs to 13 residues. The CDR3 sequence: CASSGLGGYEQYF. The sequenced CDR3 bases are TGTGCCAGCAGTGGACTGGGGGGCTATGAACAGTAC. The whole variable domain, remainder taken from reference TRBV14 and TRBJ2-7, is EAGVTQSPRYAVLQEGQAVSFWCDPISGHDTLYWYQQPRDQGPQLLVYFRDEAVIDNSQLPSDRFSAVRPKGTNSTLKIQSAKQGDTATYLCASSGLGGYEQYFGPGTRLTVL.

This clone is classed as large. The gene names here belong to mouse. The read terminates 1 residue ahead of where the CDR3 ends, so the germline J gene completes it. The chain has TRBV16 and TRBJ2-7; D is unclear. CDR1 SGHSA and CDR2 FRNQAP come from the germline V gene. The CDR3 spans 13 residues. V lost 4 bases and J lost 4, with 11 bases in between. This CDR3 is CASSSDTYYEQYF. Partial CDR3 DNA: TGTGCAAGCAGCTCAGACACCTATTATGAACAGTAC.

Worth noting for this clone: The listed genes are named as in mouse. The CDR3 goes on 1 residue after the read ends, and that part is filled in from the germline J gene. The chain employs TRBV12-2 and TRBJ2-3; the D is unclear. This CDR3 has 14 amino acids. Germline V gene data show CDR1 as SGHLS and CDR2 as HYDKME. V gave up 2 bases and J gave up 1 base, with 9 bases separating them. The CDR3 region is CASSRFVGAETLYF. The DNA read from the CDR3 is TGTGCCAGCTCTCGTTTCGTGGGTGCAGAAACGCTGTAT.

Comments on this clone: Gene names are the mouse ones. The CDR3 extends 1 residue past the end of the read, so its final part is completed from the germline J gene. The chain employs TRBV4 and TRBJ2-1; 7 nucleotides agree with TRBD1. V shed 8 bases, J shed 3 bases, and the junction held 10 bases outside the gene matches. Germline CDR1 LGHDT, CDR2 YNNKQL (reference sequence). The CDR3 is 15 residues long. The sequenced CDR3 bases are TGTGCCAGCTCTCTTAACAGGGGAGGCTATGCTGAGCAGTTC. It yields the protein CASSLNRGGYAEQF. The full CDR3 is CASSLNRGGYAEQFF.

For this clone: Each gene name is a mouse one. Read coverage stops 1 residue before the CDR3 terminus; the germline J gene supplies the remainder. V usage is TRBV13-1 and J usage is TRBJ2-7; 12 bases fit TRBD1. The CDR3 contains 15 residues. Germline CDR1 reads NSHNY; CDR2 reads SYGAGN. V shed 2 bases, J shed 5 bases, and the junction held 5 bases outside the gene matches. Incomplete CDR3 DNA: TGTGCCAGCAGTGAAGCAAGGGACAGGGGGCATGAACAGTAC. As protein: CASSEARDRGHEQY. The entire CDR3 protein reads CASSEARDRGHEQYF.